Listed here are 20 T cell receptor beta chains from one sample, sequenced in a study of cytomegalovirus exposure and HLA in healthy donors. 13 Jbeta primers and 60 Vbeta primers were used for the PCR. Data came from immunoSEQ multiplex PCR; TCRdb stores just in-frame clones and leaves some out. The sample lists some 150,000 clones, approximately 79% occurring once. The sample was PBMCs. All receptors derive from a man aged 50-59 years in good health and CMV-seropositive.

V and J are TRBV5-4 and TRBJ2-7, with 9 nucleotides matching TRBD1. The CDR3 contains 14 residues. V lost 0 bases, J lost 7 bases, and 5 bases stayed unmatched. The germline V gene encodes CDR1 SGHNT and CDR2 YYREEE (reference sequence). CDR3 DNA sequence: TGTGCCAGCAGCTTGGGGACAGGGGCGGAGGAGCAGTACTTC. Its translation is CASSLGTGAEEQYF.

The chain recombines TRBV21-1 with TRBJ2-7; the DNA was not compared with TRBD1, the D call given in the table. TRBV21-1 is a known pseudogene. The CDR3 contains 16 residues. CDR3 region: CASRRTRDREEDEQYF. In DNA form, the CDR3 reads TGTGCCAGCAGAAGGACTCGGGACAGGGAGGAGGACGAGCAGTACTTC.

The genes are TRBV15 and TRBJ2-7; D may be TRBD2 (6 bases). The length of the CDR3 is 17 residues. CDR1 is LNHNV and CDR2 is YYDKDF in the germline V gene (reference sequence). Deletions cut 0 bases from V and 3 bases from J, with 18 bases between. The CDR3 DNA is TGTGCCACCAGCAGAGAGGTGGTTGGAGGGAACGGCTACGAGCAGTACTTC. Its translation is CATSREVVGGNGYEQYF.

The genes are TRBV30 and TRBJ1-2; maybe TRBD1 (6 bases). Germline V gene sequence: CDR1 GTSNPN, CDR2 SVGIG (reference sequence). Between the trimmed V and J ends, which lost 3 bases and 7 bases, there was a span of 15 bases. The CDR3 loop spans 13 amino acids. The CDR3 DNA follows: TGTGCCTGGAGGGAGACAGGCGTCCCTGGCTACACCTTC. Encoded protein: CAWRETGVPGYTF.

The V and J genes are TRBV5-5 and TRBJ1-1; a possible D gene is TRBD1 (6 bases). V was cut by 4 bases and J by 0 bases, with 10 bases left in between. Per germline, CDR1 SGHKS and CDR2 YYEKEE (reference sequence). This CDR3 has 14 amino acids. CDR3 in amino acids: CASSLGALNTEAFF. In DNA, the CDR3 is TGTGCCAGCAGCCTGGGGGCGCTGAACACTGAAGCTTTCTTT.

The V gene is TRBV5-1, the J gene TRBJ2-7, with 11 bases aligning to TRBD2. The germline CDR1 and CDR2 sequences are SGHRS and YFSETQ. The CDR3 consists of 18 residues. The V segment lost 3 bases and the J segment 4 bases; nucleotides outside the gene matches: 15. CDR3 sequence reads: CASSSGLAGGDGRYEQYF. The CDR3 nucleotides read TGCGCCAGCAGCTCCGGTCTAGCGGGAGGCGACGGCAGGTACGAGCAGTACTTC.

CDR3 amino acids: CASSPRRDRGREGENIQYF. The CDR3 DNA follows: TGTGCCAGCAGCCCTCGTCGGGACAGGGGGCGCGAGGGCGAAAACATTCAGTACTTC. V is TRBV7-9 and J is TRBJ2-4, with 12 bases lining up with TRBD1. CDR1 is SEHNR and CDR2 is FQNEAQ in the germline V gene (reference sequence). The V and J ends lost 5 bases and 5 bases, in that order; junction bases with no gene match: 16. The CDR3 sequence is 19 residues long. The full variable domain, completed using reference TRBV7-9 and TRBJ2-4, is DTGVSQNPRHKITKRGQNVTFRCDPISEHNRLYWYRQTLGQGPEFLTYFQNEAQLEKSRLLSDRFSAERPKGSFSTLEIQRTEQGDSAMYLCASSPRRDRGREGENIQYFGAGTRLSVL.

The chain recombines TRBV28 with TRBJ1-4; D not certain. Trimming shortened V by 2 bases and J by 8 bases, and 6 bases separated the two germline ends. The germline V gene encodes CDR1 MDHEN and CDR2 SYDVKM. CDR3 length: 12 amino acids. CDR3 nucleotides: TGTGCCAGCAGTTTAACGGGGGAAAAACTGTTTTTT. This gives the protein CASSLTGEKLFF.

The CDR3 reads CATGQGDGYGYTF. In DNA, the CDR3 is TGTGCCACGGGACAGGGGGACGGCTATGGCTACACCTTC. The chain recombines TRBV10-3 with TRBJ1-2; 11 nucleotides align to TRBD1. The ends lost 10 bases at V and 4 bases at J; junction bases unmatched: 5. The CDR3 length is 13 residues. Germline lookup yields CDR1 ENHRY and CDR2 SYGVKD.

The V call is TRBV18, the J call TRBJ1-2; D is perhaps TRBD1 (5 bases). CDR1 is KGHSH, CDR2 LQKENI, per germline. V dropped 2 bases and J dropped 6 bases, with 16 bases sitting between them. CDR3 size: 15 residues. This CDR3 is CASSPRTQGWDGYTF. The CDR3 coding sequence is TGTGCCAGCTCACCAAGAACCCAGGGATGGGATGGCTACACCTTC.

The chain carries TRBV29-1 and TRBJ1-2; D remains ambiguous. CDR3 length: 11 residues. Per germline, CDR1 SQVTM and CDR2 ANQGSEA. Trimming cost V 1 base and J 8 bases, with 8 bases left between them. CDR3 DNA: TGCAGCGTTGAAGGTAACCGGGGCTACACCTTC. Its protein is CSVEGNRGYTF.

The chain carries TRBV28 and TRBJ2-7; D perhaps matches TRBD1 (6 bases). Germline-derived CDR1 and CDR2 are MDHEN and SYDVKM. The germline V and J ends were trimmed by 4 bases and 0 bases, with 16 bases remaining between them. This CDR3 has 16 residues. In DNA, the CDR3 is TGTGCCAGCAGTTCAATGCGGACAGCTCGCTCCTACGAGCAGTACTTC. Translating gives CASSSMRTARSYEQYF.

The chain uses TRBV7-8 and TRBJ1-1, with 10 nucleotides matching TRBD1. The CDR3 contains 16 residues. Germline V lookup: CDR1 SGHVS, CDR2 FQNEAQ. V dropped 5 bases and J dropped 4; count of bases not matched to a gene: 10. Here the CDR3 reads CASSRGAGQGITEAFF. CDR3 nucleotides: TGTGCCAGCAGCCGGGGGGCGGGACAGGGGATCACTGAAGCTTTCTTT.

The chain joins TRBV18 to TRBJ2-3, with TRBD1 as a possible D gene (5 bases). The CDR3 runs to 14 residues. The germline V gene has CDR1 KGHSH and CDR2 LQKENI. Deletions cut 0 bases from V and 2 bases from J, with 6 bases between. The CDR3 DNA reads as TGTGCCAGCTCACCACCGACAGACACAGATACGCAGTATTTT. It is translated as CASSPPTDTDTQYF.

The chain couples TRBV29-1 to TRBJ2-5; TRBD1 is a possible D gene (6 bases). CDR1 and CDR2 from the germline V gene are SQVTM and ANQGSEA. The ends were cut back, 4 bases at V and 5 bases at J, with 11 bases in the middle. The CDR3 runs 12 residues. The CDR3 nucleotides read TGCAGCGTTGGAGGGACATCCGAGACCCAGTACTTC. Its translation: CSVGGTSETQYF.

The J gene is TRBJ1-5, the V gene TRBV11-1; 8 bases are shared with TRBD1. The CDR3 loop spans 13 amino acids. With 5 bases clipped from V and 10 bases from J, the junction kept 7 bases outside the gene matches. CDR1 and CDR2 from the germline V gene are SGHAT and FQDESV (reference sequence). The CDR3 sequence is CASSPDRAYPQHF. The CDR3, as DNA: TGTGCCAGCAGCCCGGACAGGGCGTACCCCCAGCATTTT.

V usage is TRBV2 and J usage is TRBJ1-4; possible D gene TRBD1, 6 bases. The germline gives CDR1 SNHLY, CDR2 FYNNEI. V gave up 7 bases and J gave up 8 bases, with 14 bases separating them. The CDR3 consists of 13 residues. CDR3 bases: TGTGCCAGCAAGAGGACAGTTAACGAAAAACTGTTTTTT. Translation: CASKRTVNEKLFF. Complete variable domain (other parts from reference TRBV2 and TRBJ1-4): EPEVTQTPSHQVTQMGQEVILRCVPISNHLYFYWYRQILGQKVEFLVSFYNNEISEKSEIFDDQFSVERPDGSNFTLKIRSTKLEDSAMYFCASKRTVNEKLFFGSGTQLSVL.

V gene TRBV5-5 combines with J gene TRBJ2-3; D possibly corresponds to TRBD1 (6 bases). The CDR3 is 16 amino acids. V was trimmed by 0 bases and J by 1 base, leaving 12 bases between them. Germline V lookup: CDR1 SGHKS, CDR2 YYEKEE (reference sequence). CDR3 DNA sequence: TGTGCCAGCAGCTTGGATCAGGGGTCCGGCACAGATACGCAGTATTTT. Encoded protein: CASSLDQGSGTDTQYF. The variable domain in full, completed from reference TRBV5-5 and TRBJ2-3, reads DAGVTQSPTHLIKTRGQQVTLRCSPISGHKSVSWYQQVLGQGPQFIFQYYEKEERGRGNFPDRFSARQFPNYSSELNVNALLLGDSALYLCASSLDQGSGTDTQYFGPGTRLTVL.

This rearrangement joins TRBV5-1 to TRBJ2-7; possible D gene TRBD2, 5 bases. The ends were cut back, 5 bases at V and 2 bases at J, with 8 bases in the middle. The CDR3 has 12 residues. Germline CDR1 is SGHRS and CDR2 is YFSETQ. CDR3 protein: CASRWGAYEQYF. CDR3 coding DNA: TGCGCCAGCAGGTGGGGAGCCTACGAGCAGTACTTC. The full variable domain, completed using reference TRBV5-1 and TRBJ2-7, is KAGVTQTPRYLIKTRGQQVTLSCSPISGHRSVSWYQQTPGQGLQFLFEYFSETQRNKGNFPGRFSGRQFSNSRSEMNVSTLELGDSALYLCASRWGAYEQYFGPGTRLTVT.

The chain couples TRBV2 to TRBJ1-1, with TRBD1 as a possible D gene (5 bases). The CDR3 runs to 13 residues. Deletions cut 5 bases from V and 0 bases from J, with 7 bases between. Germline lookup yields CDR1 SNHLY and CDR2 FYNNEI. The CDR3 bases are TGTGCCAGCAGTCTGGACATGAACACTGAAGCTTTCTTT. Translation: CASSLDMNTEAFF.